This TCR beta chain appears in the sequencing data of a study of cytomegalovirus exposure and HLA in healthy donors. This clone came up once. This CDR3 spans 15 amino acids. From germline, CDR1 is SEHNR and CDR2 FQNEAQ (reference sequence). The V gene lost 8 bases and the J gene lost 2 bases, with 18 bases spanning the gap. The study ran its PCR with 60 Vbeta and 13 Jbeta primers. The assay was immunoSEQ multiplex PCR, and TCRdb's table has in-frame clones only and misses some. Among roughly 90,000 clones, about 88% were seen once, and the ten largest hold under 2.5%. This clonotype was sampled from a young man in good health and CMV-seronegative. Sequencing was performed on PBMCs. The gene calls are TRBV7-9 and TRBJ1-1; a weak D match, TRBD1 (6 bases). CDR3 region: CASGPLDRTNTEAFF. The CDR3 DNA reads as TGTGCCAGCGGGCCCCTGGACAGAACCAACACTGAAGCTTTCTTT. Full variable domain (outside the CDR3, taken from reference TRBV7-9 and TRBJ1-1): DTGVSQNPRHKITKRGQNVTFRCDPISEHNRLYWYRQTLGQGPEFLTYFQNEAQLEKSRLLSDRFSAERPKGSFSTLEIQRTEQGDSAMYLCASGPLDRTNTEAFFGQGTRLTVV.